This T cell receptor beta chain was observed in a study of cytotoxic CD8 clonotypes in ibrutinib-treated CLL. Study-wide results and caveats: Higher circulating CD8+ T-cell counts strongly accompanied higher baseline clonality, above age-matched healthy donors.

Assay: immunoSEQ multiplex PCR; the TCRdb copy retains only in-frame clones and omits some. This table has about 200,000 clones, roughly 65% appearing once. The germline V gene has CDR1 GTSNPN and CDR2 SVGIG (reference sequence). V was pared by 2 bases and J by 3 bases, with 9 bases of the junction left unmatched. This CDR3 contains 16 residues. With regard to this clone: Its antigen is undetermined.

This sequence originates from a human donor with chronic lymphocytic leukemia. Sample: PBMCs, taken after 12 months of ibrutinib treatment. The rearrangement links TRBV30 to TRBJ2-7; 11 nucleotides line up with TRBD2. The CDR3 coding sequence is TGTGCCTGGAGTCTTCGTTCGGGACTAGCGGTCTACGAGCAGTACTTC. This translates into CAWSLRSGLAVYEQYF.